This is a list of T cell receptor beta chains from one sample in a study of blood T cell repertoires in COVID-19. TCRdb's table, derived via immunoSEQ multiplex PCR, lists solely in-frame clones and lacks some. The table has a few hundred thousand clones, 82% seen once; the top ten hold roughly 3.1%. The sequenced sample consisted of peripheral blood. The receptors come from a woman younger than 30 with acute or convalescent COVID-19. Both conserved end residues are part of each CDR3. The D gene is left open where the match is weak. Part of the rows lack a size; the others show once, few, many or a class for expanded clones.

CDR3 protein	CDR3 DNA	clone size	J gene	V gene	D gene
CASSMGLTYEQYF	TGTGCCAGTAGTATGGGGCTTACCTACGAGCAGTACTTC	.	TRBJ2-7	TRBV19	.
CASSDREGTGELFF	TGTGCCAGCAGTGACCGGGAAGGGACCGGGGAGCTGTTTTTT	.	TRBJ2-2	TRBV6-4	.
CASSVEGGHPQETQYF	TGTGCCAGCAGCGTAGAGGGGGGGCACCCTCAAGAGACCCAGTACTTC	few	TRBJ2-5	TRBV9	.
CASSATPQGTNEKLFF	TGTGCCAGTAGTGCAACCCCACAGGGGACTAATGAAAAACTGTTTTTT	.	TRBJ1-4	TRBV19	TRBD1
CASSGGQTTDTQYF	TGTGCCAGCAGCGGAGGACAGACAACAGATACGCAGTATTTT	.	TRBJ2-3	TRBV9	.
CASSKSGASGPTYEQYF	TGTGCCAGCAGCAAAAGTGGGGCTAGCGGGCCCACCTACGAGCAGTACTTC	.	TRBJ2-7	TRBV7-2	TRBD2
CASSQGTPLSYEQYF	TGTGCCAGCAGCCAAGGGACACCGCTGTCCTACGAGCAGTACTTC	.	TRBJ2-7	TRBV9	.
CASSTGQVRVYEQYF	TGTGCCAGCTCAACGGGACAAGTGAGAGTCTACGAGCAGTACTTC	.	TRBJ2-7	TRBV18	.
CASSNSGTSTDTQYF	TGCGCCAGCAGCAACAGTGGGACTAGCACAGATACGCAGTATTTT	once	TRBJ2-3	TRBV5-1	.
CASSPGLAVSEQYF	TGTGCCAGCAGCCCTGGACTAGCTGTGAGCGAGCAGTACTTC	.	TRBJ2-7	TRBV13	TRBD2
CASSMSKHPYEQYF	TGTGCCAGCAGTATGTCGAAACACCCCTACGAGCAGTACTTC	.	TRBJ2-7	TRBV2	.
CASSEGVGGANVLTF	TGTGCCAGCAGCGAAGGCGTCGGGGGGGCCAACGTCCTGACTTTC	.	TRBJ2-6	TRBV2	.
CATQLGGFGNEQYF	TGTGCCACCCAGCTAGGGGGATTTGGCAACGAGCAGTACTTC	.	TRBJ2-7	TRBV28	.
CAISGRDSGGTDTQYF	TGTGCCATCAGTGGCCGGGACTCCGGCGGGACAGATACGCAGTATTTT	.	TRBJ2-3	TRBV10-3	.
CSVEEKDRVNGYTF	TGCAGCGTTGAAGAGAAGGACAGGGTGAATGGCTACACCTTC	.	TRBJ1-2	TRBV29-1	TRBD1
CASSTPGGSSYEQYF	TGTGCCAGTAGTACCCCTGGCGGGAGCTCCTACGAGCAGTACTTC	once	TRBJ2-7	TRBV19	TRBD2
CASSSQQTGDRGYGYTF	TGTGCCAGCAGTTCACAACAAACAGGAGACAGGGGCTATGGCTACACCTTC	.	TRBJ1-2	TRBV27	TRBD1
CASSPRARGKNIQYF	TGTGCCAGCAGCCCCCGGGCCAGGGGCAAAAACATTCAGTACTTC	.	TRBJ2-4	TRBV7-2	.
CAWTVTGPEQYF	TGTGCCTGGACTGTGACAGGGCCTGAGCAGTACTTC	.	TRBJ2-7	TRBV30	TRBD1
CASSLGGDRPYEQYF	TGTGCCAGCAGCTTGGGCGGGGACAGGCCCTACGAGCAGTACTTC	.	TRBJ2-7	TRBV5-4	TRBD1
CASGDRFNEKLFF	TGTGCCTCCGGGGACAGGTTTAATGAAAAACTGTTTTTT	.	TRBJ1-4	TRBV12-3/TRBV12-4	TRBD1
CASSVEGLAGGSEQYF	TGTGCCAGCAGTGTGGAGGGACTAGCGGGAGGGAGCGAGCAGTACTTC	.	TRBJ2-7	TRBV6-1	TRBD2
CASRNRGGAFF	TGTGCCAGCAGGAACAGGGGAGGAGCTTTCTTT	.	TRBJ1-1	TRBV14	TRBD1
CASSFSFGLEYNEQFF	TGTGCCAGCAGCTTCTCCTTTGGACTAGAATACAATGAGCAGTTCTTC	.	TRBJ2-1	TRBV7-8	TRBD2
CSVGTSGHNEQFF	TGCAGCGTTGGGACTAGCGGACACAATGAGCAGTTCTTC	.	TRBJ2-1	TRBV29-1	TRBD2
CASSSRSGSSYNEQFF	TGTGCCAGCTCATCTCGGAGCGGGAGCTCCTACAATGAGCAGTTCTTC	.	TRBJ2-1	TRBV28	TRBD2
CASSKAIQGEPNQPQHF	TGTGCCAGCAGCAAGGCCATACAGGGGGAGCCTAATCAGCCCCAGCATTTT	.	TRBJ1-5	TRBV21-1	.
CASSGNTGYDTEAFF	TGCGCCAGCAGCGGAAACACAGGGTACGACACTGAAGCTTTCTTT	.	TRBJ1-1	TRBV5-1	.
CASTIRGQGRANEKLFF	TGTGCCAGCACCATCCGCGGACAGGGGAGAGCTAATGAAAAACTGTTTTTT	.	TRBJ1-4	TRBV3-1/TRBV3-2	TRBD1
CASSVSSVAGTAAFF	TGTGCCAGCAGCGTTTCGAGCGTGGCGGGCACTGCAGCTTTCTTT	.	TRBJ1-1	TRBV9	.
CASSYIGGYYGYTF	TGTGCCAGCAGTTACATAGGGGGCTACTATGGCTACACCTTC	few	TRBJ1-2	TRBV27	TRBD1
CASSPRGHTEAFF	TGTGCCAGCAGTCCGAGGGGGCACACTGAAGCTTTCTTT	.	TRBJ1-1	TRBV2	TRBD1
CASSEQVTLYEQYF	TGCGCCAGCAGCGAGCAAGTGACACTCTACGAGCAGTACTTC	.	TRBJ2-7	TRBV5-1	.
CASSLGSTGKRGYEQYF	TGTGCCAGCAGCTTGGGGTCTACCGGAAAAAGGGGCTACGAGCAGTACTTC	few	TRBJ2-7	TRBV5-6	.
CASSTGHYTQYF	TGTGCCAGTAGTACGGGACACTATACGCAGTATTTT	once	TRBJ2-3	TRBV19	.
CAWTGTDGEKLFF	TGTGCCTGGACCGGGACAGATGGAGAAAAACTGTTTTTT	.	TRBJ1-4	TRBV30	TRBD1
CSASTGQGAVRGYTF	TGCAGTGCTAGTACGGGACAGGGGGCAGTGAGGGGCTACACCTTC	once	TRBJ1-2	TRBV20-1	TRBD1
CASSPAGGTNYGYTF	TGTGCCAGCAGTCCCGCGGGGGGAACTAACTATGGCTACACCTTC	.	TRBJ1-2	TRBV27	.
CASSYGQVNTEAFF	TGTGCCAGCAGTTACGGGCAGGTGAACACTGAAGCTTTCTTT	.	TRBJ1-1	TRBV6-2/TRBV6-3	.
CASSEVWQGNTEAFF	TGTGCCAGCAGTGAAGTCTGGCAGGGGAACACTGAAGCTTTCTTT	.	TRBJ1-1	TRBV6-1	.
CASSLGGGGYSYNEQFF	TGCGCCAGCAGCTTGGGGGGCGGCGGTTACTCCTACAATGAGCAGTTCTTC	.	TRBJ2-1	TRBV5-1	.
CAWSVQGLGNYGYTF	TGTGCCTGGAGTGTACAGGGTTTAGGGAACTATGGCTACACCTTC	.	TRBJ1-2	TRBV30	.
CASIHSGRQETQYF	TGTGCCAGCATCCATAGCGGGAGACAAGAGACCCAGTACTTC	.	TRBJ2-5	TRBV5-8	TRBD2
CAWSIQGFGFQPQHF	TGTGCCTGGAGTATACAGGGTTTCGGATTCCAGCCCCAGCATTTT	.	TRBJ1-5	TRBV30	.
CASSQDRGDYGYTF	TGTGCCAGTAGTCAAGACAGGGGGGACTATGGCTACACCTTC	.	TRBJ1-2	TRBV19	TRBD1
CATSDLRNTIYF	TGTGCCACCAGTGACCTTCGAAACACCATATATTTT	few	TRBJ1-3	TRBV24-1	.
CSASFGRGYEQYF	TGCAGTGCTAGTTTCGGGAGGGGGTACGAGCAGTACTTC	.	TRBJ2-7	TRBV20-1	TRBD2
CASSQDSGTGGPNEKLFF	TGTGCCAGCAGCCAAGATTCCGGGACAGGGGGCCCTAATGAAAAACTGTTTTTT	.	TRBJ1-4	TRBV4-2	TRBD1
CASSQDWRGGYEQFF	TGCGCCAGCAGCCAAGATTGGAGAGGGGGCTATGAGCAGTTCTTC	.	TRBJ2-1	TRBV4-1	TRBD1
CASSQDLGQPETQYF	TGTGCCAGCAGCCAAGACCTGGGGCAGCCAGAGACCCAGTACTTC	.	TRBJ2-5	TRBV3-1/TRBV3-2	.
CASSGGYYEQYF	TGTGCCAGCAGCGGGGGTTACTACGAGCAGTACTTC	.	TRBJ2-7	TRBV12-3/TRBV12-4	.
CSGGENYYGYTF	TGCAGCGGGGGAGAAAACTACTATGGCTACACCTTC	.	TRBJ1-2	TRBV29-1	.
CASSRGGLVQHF	TGTGCCAGCAGTCGGGGGGGCCTGGTCCAGCATTTT	few	TRBJ1-5	TRBV6-2/TRBV6-3	.
CASSLGVAGQGQETQYF	TGTGCCAGCAGCTTAGGGGTGGCGGGACAGGGCCAAGAGACCCAGTACTTC	once	TRBJ2-5	TRBV11-2	TRBD1